The sequence of this T cell receptor (beta chain) was determined in a study of cytomegalovirus exposure and HLA in healthy donors. Study-wide points: The presence/absence work took it that sequencing depth was about the same across donors.

As to this clone: The target antigen is unknown.

The PCR employed 60 Vbeta primers together with 13 Jbeta primers. Study processing details: Roughly 10 million shared chains were among around 78 million unique TCR beta chains counted in a later analysis. Sequenced by immunoSEQ multiplex PCR; TCRdb stores in-frame clones only, minus some. V, J and clone size derive from that table, while D and trimming were established from the DNA sequence. Its table records some 130,000 clones. This CDR3 spans 13 amino acids. V shed 6 bases and J shed 6 bases, with 11 bases lying between them. Germline V CDR1 and CDR2: MNHEY, SMNVEV (reference sequence). V and J are TRBV27 and TRBJ2-2; D gene ambiguous. This TCR was recovered from a woman aged 40 to 50 in good health and CMV-seropositive. Sequencing was performed on PBMCs. The CDR3 is CASSLGWAGELFF. The CDR3 region has the DNA TGTGCCAGCAGCCTAGGCTGGGCCGGGGAGCTGTTTTTT.